The 20 T cell receptor beta chains reported below all come from one sample, sequenced in a study of blood T cell repertoires in COVID-19 (dated by TCRdb to the early 2020s). Preparation of the library involved the immunoSEQ multiplex PCR assay. This is the immuneACCESS table as TCRdb keeps it, with only in-frame sequences that have V and J called. A part of the clones is gone; compared with another copy, unresolved V genes explain less than half, and the rest is unexplained. In this sample the table shows 150,000 or so clones, approximately 80% of which occur a single time. Of the sample, 9% to 13% is held by the ten largest clones. Sequencing was carried out using peripheral blood. These receptors all come from an older woman with COVID-19, enrolled during active disease.

The rearrangement uses TRBV5-1 and TRBJ2-3; 10 bases fit TRBD2. The junction had 4 bases not matched to a gene; V was cut back by 3 bases and J by 3 bases. Germline V gene data show CDR1 as SGHRS and CDR2 as YFSETQ. This CDR3 contains 15 residues. CDR3 DNA: TGCGCCAGCAGCTCCTTAGCGGGGGGAACAGATACGCAGTATTTT. Amino acid sequence: CASSSLAGGTDTQYF. The whole variable domain, remainder taken from reference TRBV5-1 and TRBJ2-3, is KAGVTQTPRYLIKTRGQQVTLSCSPISGHRSVSWYQQTPGQGLQFLFEYFSETQRNKGNFPGRFSGRQFSNSRSEMNVSTLELGDSALYLCASSSLAGGTDTQYFGPGTRLTVL.

The rearrangement links TRBV5-4 to TRBJ2-5, with D tentatively TRBD1 (6 bases). Trimming left V 3 bases short and J 7 bases short, with 13 bases between. The CDR3 loop spans 13 amino acids. Germline V gene data show CDR1 as SGHNT and CDR2 as YYREEE (reference sequence). CDR3 loop: CASSSTGLGTQYF. The DNA of the CDR3 is TGTGCCAGCAGCTCTACAGGGTTGGGGACCCAGTACTTC.

The chain uses TRBV7-8 and TRBJ1-3; possible D gene TRBD1, 5 bases. CDR3 length: 15 amino acids. In germline, CDR1 is SGHVS, CDR2 FQNEAQ. Deletions cut 1 base from V and 2 bases from J, with 9 bases between. CDR3 DNA: TGTGCCAGCAGCTTAGGACAGCCTACTGGAAACACCATATATTTT. Amino acids: CASSLGQPTGNTIYF.

The DNA for the CDR3 is TGTGCCAGCAGCTGGGACAGCCGGATGAACACTGAAGCTTTCTTT. Translation: CASSWDSRMNTEAFF. The rearrangement joins TRBV5-6 to TRBJ1-1, with 7 bases fitting TRBD1. The J segment lost 0 bases and the V segment lost 3 bases, leaving 5 bases of the junction unmatched. CDR1 and CDR2 (germline): SGHDT, YYEEEE. The CDR3 has 15 residues.

In its sample, this clone was seen a few times. CDR3 in amino acids: CASSLSPASTGELFF. CDR3 DNA sequence: TGTGCCAGCAGTTTATCGCCCGCGAGCACCGGGGAGCTGTTTTTT. J is TRBJ2-2 and V is TRBV27; D not certain. Trimming left V 0 bases short and J 4 bases short, with 9 bases between. Germline V gene sequence: CDR1 MNHEY, CDR2 SMNVEV (reference sequence). The CDR3 has 15 amino acids.

The chain combines TRBV6-6 with TRBJ1-6; TRBD1 matches at 7 bases. This CDR3 region has 15 residues. The germline V gene encodes CDR1 MNHNY and CDR2 SVGAGI (reference sequence). J was trimmed by 7 bases and V by 2 bases; bases with no gene match: 5. The CDR3 is CASSYGRTGNSPLHF. CDR3 bases: TGTGCCAGCAGTTACGGCAGGACAGGCAATTCACCCCTCCACTTT.

The chain carries TRBV12-5 and TRBJ1-2; maybe TRBD1 (5 bases). CDR1 LGHNT and CDR2 FRNRAP come from the germline V gene. The CDR3 is 15 residues long. Trimming removed 0 bases from V and 4 bases from J, with 12 bases in between. This CDR3 reads CASGLVLGRAYGYTF. The DNA of the CDR3 is TGTGCTAGTGGTTTGGTACTTGGCAGGGCCTATGGCTACACCTTC. Using reference TRBV12-5 and TRBJ1-2 for the parts outside the CDR3, the full variable domain is DARVTQTPRHKVTEMGQEVTMRCQPILGHNTVFWYRQTMMQGLELLAYFRNRAPLDDSGMPKDRFSAEMPDATLATLKIQPSEPRDSAVYFCASGLVLGRAYGYTFGSGTRLTVV.

The chain recombines TRBV7-9 with TRBJ1-1; 8 bases are a match to TRBD1. The CDR3 length is 14 residues. V shed 5 bases and J 6 bases; nucleotides not matched to a gene: 8. Germline V CDR1 and CDR2: SEHNR, FQNEAQ (reference sequence). The CDR3 is CASSHSDREAEAFF. The CDR3 DNA sequence: TGTGCCAGCAGCCACTCGGACAGGGAGGCTGAAGCTTTCTTT.

The V call is TRBV4-2, the J call TRBJ1-4; 7 bases map to TRBD1. V was clipped by 3 bases and J by 13 bases; unmatched bases: 14. The CDR3 totals 15 residues. Germline values: CDR1 LGHNA, CDR2 YNFKEQ. The CDR3 sequence is CASSQADRVAELLFF. DNA of the CDR3: TGTGCCAGCAGCCAGGCCGACAGGGTCGCGGAATTACTGTTTTTT.

The CDR3 nucleotides are TGCGCCAGCAGCCATGCCATAGCGGGCAACCAAGAGACCCAGTACTTC. It codes for CASSHAIAGNQETQYF. This chain joins TRBV4-1 and TRBJ2-5, with 7 nucleotides matching TRBD2. The V and J ends lost 3 bases and 0 bases, in that order; junction bases with no gene match: 7. The CDR3 is 16 residues long. Germline V gene lookup returns CDR1 MGHRA and CDR2 YSYEKL.

The J gene is TRBJ1-2, the V gene TRBV9, with a possible D match to TRBD1 (6 bases). The germline V and J ends were trimmed by 0 bases and 1 base, with 16 bases remaining between them. Per the germline V gene, CDR1 is SGDLS and CDR2 is YYNGEE. This CDR3 contains 17 residues. The chain's CDR3 is CASSVDPPTGHNYGYTF. CDR3 sequence (DNA): TGTGCCAGCAGCGTAGACCCCCCGACAGGTCATAACTATGGCTACACCTTC.

V gene TRBV6-5 combines with J gene TRBJ2-1; 12 bases map to TRBD2. The CDR3 totals 15 residues. V trimming: 8 bases; J trimming: 9 bases; junction bases outside the gene matches: 11. CDR1 and CDR2 (germline): MNHEY, SVGAGI. CDR3 loop: CASVSTSGSVGEQFF. CDR3 sequence (DNA): TGTGCCAGCGTGTCGACTAGCGGGAGCGTGGGTGAGCAGTTCTTC.

The rearrangement joins TRBV9 to TRBJ2-1; 10 bases map to TRBD2. The germline V gene encodes CDR1 SGDLS and CDR2 YYNGEE. This CDR3 has 20 amino acids. V shed 0 bases and J 0 bases; nucleotides not matched to a gene: 12. CDR3 in DNA: TGTGCCAGCAGCGTAGAGGGCCTAGCGGGGGCCGGGAGCTCCTACAATGAGCAGTTCTTC. Amino acid sequence: CASSVEGLAGAGSSYNEQFF. Based on the CDR3 plus reference TRBV9 and TRBJ2-1, the full variable domain is DSGVTQTPKHLITATGQRVTLRCSPRSGDLSVYWYQQSLDQGLQFLIQYYNGEERAKGNILERFSAQQFPDLHSELNLSSLELGDSALYFCASSVEGLAGAGSSYNEQFFGPGTRLTVL.

This clone came up a few times. The chain couples TRBV30 to TRBJ1-6; possible D gene TRBD1, 5 bases. Deletions cut 4 bases from V and 7 bases from J, with 11 bases between. The CDR3 covers 13 residues. The germline gives CDR1 GTSNPN, CDR2 SVGIG (reference sequence). Here the CDR3 DNA reads TGTGCCTGGAAGGAGGGGCCGAATTCACCCCTCCACTTT. Protein: CAWKEGPNSPLHF.

The chain carries TRBV7-9 and TRBJ1-2; possible D gene TRBD1, 5 bases. Germline values: CDR1 SEHNR, CDR2 FQNEAQ (reference sequence). V lost 2 bases and J lost 7, with 11 bases in between. This CDR3 region has 13 residues. The CDR3: CASSLQGGSGYTF. The CDR3 nucleotides read TGTGCCAGCAGCTTACAGGGAGGGAGTGGCTACACCTTC.

The gene calls are TRBV30 and TRBJ1-1, with 9 bases identical to TRBD1. The CDR3 spans 13 residues. Unmatched junction bases numbered 5, after V lost 3 bases and J lost 6 bases. The V gene's germline CDR1 is GTSNPN and CDR2 SVGIG (reference sequence). The CDR3 loop reads CAWSRTGVPEAFF. The CDR3 coding sequence is TGTGCCTGGAGCCGGACAGGGGTCCCTGAAGCTTTCTTT.

V is TRBV7-2 and J is TRBJ1-2; weak D call: TRBD1 (5 bases). The germline V gene has CDR1 SGHTA and CDR2 FQGNSA. The CDR3 loop spans 14 amino acids. The V end was cut by 1 base, the J end by 8 bases, with 14 bases between. CDR3 nucleotide sequence: TGTGCCAGCAGCTTAGGTGGCGGCGCAGGGGGCTACACCTTC. Its translation: CASSLGGGAGGYTF.

The rearrangement links TRBV19 to TRBJ2-3; 7 nucleotides line up with TRBD2. The CDR3 sequence is 16 residues long. Germline CDR1 and CDR2: LNHDA and SQIVND (reference sequence). With V trimmed by 6 bases and J by 5 bases, 14 bases remained unmatched. CDR3 sequence (DNA): TGTGCCAGTAGCCTAGCGACTAGCCTCCTGAAAGATACGCAGTATTTT. The encoded protein is CASSLATSLLKDTQYF.

The V call is TRBV7-8, the J call TRBJ2-1, with a possible D match to TRBD2 (5 bases). The germline V and J ends were trimmed by 3 bases and 10 bases, with 13 bases remaining between them. This CDR3 spans 13 amino acids. Looked up from germline, CDR1 is SGHVS and CDR2 is FQNEAQ. CDR3 sequence (DNA): TGTGCCAGCAGCTTGGGGAATAGCGTGGAGCAGTTCTTC. Encoded protein: CASSLGNSVEQFF.

The chain employs TRBV5-1 and TRBJ2-1, with 8 positions matching TRBD2. V shed 1 base, J shed 8 bases, and the junction held 8 bases outside the gene matches. Looked up from germline, CDR1 is SGHRS and CDR2 is YFSETQ. The CDR3 spans 15 residues. The CDR3 coding sequence is TGCGCCAGCAGCTTGATGGCGAGCGGGGGCCATGAGCAGTTCTTC. The encoded protein is CASSLMASGGHEQFF.